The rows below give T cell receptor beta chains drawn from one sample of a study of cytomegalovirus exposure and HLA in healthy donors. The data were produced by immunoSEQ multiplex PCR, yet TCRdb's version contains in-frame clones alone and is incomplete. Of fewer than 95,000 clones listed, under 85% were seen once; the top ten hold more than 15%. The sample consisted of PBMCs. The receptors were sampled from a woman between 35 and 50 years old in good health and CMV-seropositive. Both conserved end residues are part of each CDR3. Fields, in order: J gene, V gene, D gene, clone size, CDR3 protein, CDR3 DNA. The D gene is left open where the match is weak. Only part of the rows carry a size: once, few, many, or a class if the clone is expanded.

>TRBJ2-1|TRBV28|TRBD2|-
CASSLSRTSGRGIYNEQFF
TGTGCCAGCAGTTTATCCCGGACTAGCGGGAGGGGGATCTACAATGAGCAGTTCTTC
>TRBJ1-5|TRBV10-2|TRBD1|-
CASRDGTAYQPQHF
TGCGCCAGCAGGGATGGGACAGCCTATCAGCCCCAGCATTTT
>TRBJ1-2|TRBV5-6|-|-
CASSSSWGPNGYTF
TGTGCCAGCAGTTCGTCTTGGGGGCCGAATGGCTACACCTTC
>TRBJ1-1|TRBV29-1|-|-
CSVEGVNTEAFF
TGCAGCGTTGAGGGAGTGAACACTGAAGCTTTCTTT
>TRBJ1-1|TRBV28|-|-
CASIRNTEAFF
TGTGCCAGCATCAGAAACACTGAAGCTTTCTTT
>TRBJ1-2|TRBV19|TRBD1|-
CASSIRQGVGYTF
TGTGCCAGTAGTATCCGACAGGGGGTTGGCTACACCTTC
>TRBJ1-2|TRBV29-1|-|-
CSVARTDYGYTF
TGCAGCGTTGCCCGAACAGACTATGGCTACACCTTC
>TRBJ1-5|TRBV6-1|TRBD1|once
CASRATGPRSQHF
TGTGCCAGCAGAGCGACAGGGCCTAGGTCCCAGCATTTT
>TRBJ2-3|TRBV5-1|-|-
CASTMLDFSTDTQYF
TGCGCCAGCACCATGTTGGACTTTTCCACAGATACGCAGTATTTT
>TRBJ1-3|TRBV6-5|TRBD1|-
CASSYSRGPGNTIYF
TGTGCCAGCAGTTACTCGAGGGGGCCTGGAAACACCATATATTTT
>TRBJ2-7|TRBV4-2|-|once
CASSPDKSSYEQYF
TGTGCCAGCAGCCCCGACAAGAGCTCCTACGAGCAGTACTTC
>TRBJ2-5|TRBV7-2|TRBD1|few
CASSLDRGRGEQYF
TGTGCCAGCAGCTTAGACAGGGGGCGAGGGGAGCAGTACTTC
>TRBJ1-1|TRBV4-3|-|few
CASSQDRWANTEAFF
TGCGCCAGCAGCCAAGATCGTTGGGCTAACACTGAAGCTTTCTTT
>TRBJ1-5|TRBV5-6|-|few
CASSLYRDHSNQPQHF
TGTGCCAGCAGCTTGTACAGAGACCATAGCAATCAGCCCCAGCATTTT
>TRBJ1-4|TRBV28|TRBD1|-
CASSSGGTNEKLFF
TGTGCCAGCAGTTCAGGGGGCACTAATGAAAAACTGTTTTTT
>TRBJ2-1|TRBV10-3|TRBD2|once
CAISLRTSDNEQFF
TGTGCCATCAGTTTGAGGACTAGCGACAATGAGCAGTTCTTC
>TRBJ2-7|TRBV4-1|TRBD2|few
CASSQEPSGGAVGRYEQYF
TGCGCCAGCAGCCAAGAACCTAGCGGGGGTGCTGTTGGGCGGTACGAGCAGTACTTC
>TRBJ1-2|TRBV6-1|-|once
CASSEWGRESNYGYTF
TGTGCCAGCAGCGAATGGGGCAGGGAATCAAACTATGGCTACACCTTC
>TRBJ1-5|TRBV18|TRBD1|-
CASSTTGGDQPQHF
TGTGCCAGCTCAACGACAGGGGGGGATCAGCCCCAGCATTTT
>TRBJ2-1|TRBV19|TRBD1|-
CASSTTGGLNEQFF
TGTGCCAGTAGTACGACAGGGGGCTTGAATGAGCAGTTCTTC
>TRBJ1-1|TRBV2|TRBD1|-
CAGWGQGGAFF
TGTGCCGGATGGGGACAGGGTGGAGCTTTCTTT
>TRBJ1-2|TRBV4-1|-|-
CASSQGPRDYGYTF
TGCGCCAGCAGCCAAGGGCCCCGTGACTATGGCTACACCTTC
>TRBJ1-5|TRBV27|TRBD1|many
CASRQGANGVWPQHF
TGTGCCAGCAGACAGGGGGCGAATGGAGTGTGGCCCCAGCATTTT
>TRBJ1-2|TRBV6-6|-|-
CASSYSGGEDYGYTF
TGTGCCAGCAGTTACTCGGGCGGGGAGGACTATGGCTACACCTTC
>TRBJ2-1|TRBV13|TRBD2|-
CASTKRSSGGPNEQFF
TGTGCCAGCACCAAGAGGTCGAGCGGGGGGCCCAATGAGCAGTTCTTC
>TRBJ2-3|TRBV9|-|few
CASSVYQGTSSTDTQYF
TGTGCCAGCAGCGTCTACCAGGGGACGTCTAGCACAGATACGCAGTATTTT
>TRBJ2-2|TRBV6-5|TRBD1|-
CASNTGAGELFF
TGTGCCAGCAACACAGGGGCCGGGGAGCTGTTTTTT
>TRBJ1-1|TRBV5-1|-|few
CASSSDDGAMNTEAFF
TGCGCCAGCAGCTCGGATGACGGAGCCATGAACACTGAAGCTTTCTTT
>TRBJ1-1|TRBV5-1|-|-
CASSLDLNTEAFF
TGCGCCAGCAGCTTAGACTTGAACACTGAAGCTTTCTTT
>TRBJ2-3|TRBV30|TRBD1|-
CAWSALDRALTDTQYF
TGTGCCTGGAGTGCACTGGACAGGGCTCTCACAGATACGCAGTATTTT
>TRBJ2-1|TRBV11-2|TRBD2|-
CASSLSLEREGVGLGEQFF
TGTGCCAGCAGCTTGAGTCTGGAGCGGGAGGGGGTTGGTTTGGGTGAGCAGTTCTTC
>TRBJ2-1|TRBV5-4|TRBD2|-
CASSGGLAGHNEQFF
TGTGCCAGCAGCGGAGGACTAGCGGGGCACAATGAGCAGTTCTTC
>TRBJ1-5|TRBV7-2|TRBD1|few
CASSQRGTVSNQPQHF
TGTGCCAGCAGCCAAAGGGGGACAGTTAGCAATCAGCCCCAGCATTTT
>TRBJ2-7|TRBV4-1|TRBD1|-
CASSLLGQGTGRYEQYF
TGCGCCAGCAGCCTCTTAGGACAGGGGACTGGGCGCTACGAGCAGTACTTC
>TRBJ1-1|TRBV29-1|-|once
CSVIHGGTEAFF
TGCAGCGTTATCCACGGGGGGACTGAAGCTTTCTTT
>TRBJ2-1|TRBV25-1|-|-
CASSSGTGHNEQFF
TGTGCCAGCAGCTCCGGGACTGGGCACAATGAGCAGTTCTTC
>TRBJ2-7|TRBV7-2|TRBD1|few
CASSLVASTGGLTDEQYF
TGTGCCAGCAGCTTAGTTGCGTCGACAGGGGGACTAACGGACGAGCAGTACTTC
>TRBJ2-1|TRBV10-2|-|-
CASSGSGSYNEQFF
TGCGCCAGCAGTGGTAGCGGCTCCTACAATGAGCAGTTCTTC
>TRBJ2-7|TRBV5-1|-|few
CASSLAVAYEQYF
TGCGCCAGCAGCCTCGCAGTGGCCTACGAGCAGTACTTC
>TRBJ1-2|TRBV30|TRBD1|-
CAWSQGARGSGYTF
TGTGCCTGGAGTCAGGGGGCGCGGGGCTCTGGCTACACCTTC
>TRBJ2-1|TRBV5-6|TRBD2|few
CASSHSGGPYNEQFF
TGTGCCAGCAGCCATAGCGGGGGCCCTTACAATGAGCAGTTCTTC
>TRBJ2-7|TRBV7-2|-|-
CASRRDYEQYF
TGTGCCAGCAGACGAGACTACGAGCAGTACTTC
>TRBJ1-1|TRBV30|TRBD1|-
CAWETGGGRNTEAFF
TGTGCCTGGGAAACAGGGGGCGGGAGGAACACTGAAGCTTTCTTT
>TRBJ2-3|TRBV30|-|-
CAWRLLRPLGGGSPQHTQYF
TGTGCCTGGAGACTCTTGAGGCCCTTAGGGGGGGGCTCCCCACAACATACGCAGTATTTT